Shown below are 15 T cell receptor beta chains from a single sample sequenced in a study of CD8+ T cells in alopecia areata. The treatment denotes: oral pan-JAK inhibitor, 5-10 mg twice daily. cDNA serving as the sequencing template came from extracted, reverse transcribed RNA. Sequencing was performed with immunoSEQ multiplex PCR; in TCRdb, only in-frame clones are kept and a portion is missing. The sample records 110,000 to 150,000 clones, roughly nine tenths being singletons. The sample in question was CD8+ T cells sorted from blood, obtained at week 4, from a patient treated with tofacitinib. The receptors derive from a human donor with alopecia areata.

The gene calls are TRBV29-1 and TRBJ2-1; 9 positions match TRBD2. Germline values: CDR1 SQVTM, CDR2 ANQGSEA. V lost 6 bases, J lost 2 bases, and 11 bases stayed unmatched. The CDR3 loop spans 16 amino acids. CDR3 protein: CSVPGGSGRTYNEQFF. The CDR3 DNA sequence: TGCAGCGTCCCCGGGGGCAGCGGGAGGACCTACAATGAGCAGTTCTTC.

The V gene is TRBV28, the J gene TRBJ1-6; tentative D call: TRBD1 (5 bases). Trimming left V 7 bases short and J 8 bases short, with 15 bases between. Looked up from germline, CDR1 is MDHEN and CDR2 is SYDVKM. This CDR3 has 14 residues. The CDR3 sequence: CASTLRGSHSPLHF. For the CDR3, the DNA is TGTGCCAGCACCCTACGGGGGTCCCATTCACCCCTCCACTTT.

V gene TRBV19 combines with J gene TRBJ2-7; the match to TRBD1 covers 10 bases. The CDR3 sequence is 14 residues long. Germline CDR1 is LNHDA and CDR2 is SQIVND (reference sequence). Unmatched junction bases numbered 5, after V lost 4 bases and J lost 5 bases. The CDR3, as DNA: TGTGCCAGTAGTACCGGGACAGGGGAACACGAGCAGTACTTC. Translated, it gives CASSTGTGEHEQYF. Filled out from reference TRBV19 and TRBJ2-7, the complete variable domain reads DGGITQSPKYLFRKEGQNVTLSCEQNLNHDAMYWYRQDPGQGLRLIYYSQIVNDFQKGDIAEGYSVSREKKESFPLTVTSAQKNPTAFYLCASSTGTGEHEQYFGPGTRLTVT.

The J gene is TRBJ2-7, the V gene TRBV29-1; 7 bases align to TRBD1. In germline, CDR1 is SQVTM, CDR2 ANQGSEA. CDR3 length: 12 residues. The trim removed 7 bases at V and 1 base at J, leaving 4 bases unmatched. The CDR3 DNA follows: TGCAGCGCCCGGGACAGATCCTACGAGCAGTACTTC. Translation gives CSARDRSYEQYF.

The J gene is TRBJ2-2, the V gene TRBV6-5; 8 bases map to TRBD2. Germline loops: CDR1 MNHEY, CDR2 SVGAGI. V gave up 8 bases and J gave up 5 bases; unmatched junction bases: 1. The CDR3 is made up of 12 amino acids. The CDR3 bases are TGTGCCAGCTCGGGGGGGACCGGGGAGCTGTTTTTT. It translates to CASSGGTGELFF.

The chain employs TRBV13 and TRBJ2-3, with 8 bases fitting TRBD2. The CDR3 spans 16 residues. Losses at the gene ends were 0 bases for V and 2 bases for J; bases not matched to a gene: 4. Germline CDR1 PRHDT, CDR2 FYEKMQ (reference sequence). The CDR3 nucleotides are TGTGCCAGCAGCTTAGGCGGACTAGCTGACACAGATACGCAGTATTTT. Amino acids: CASSLGGLADTDTQYF.

For the CDR3, the DNA is TGTGCCAGCAGTTCTACCCCGGGACTAGCGGGAGGGGTCGAGACCCAGTACTTC. Amino acids: CASSSTPGLAGGVETQYF. The chain uses TRBV27 and TRBJ2-5; 16 bases are a match to TRBD2. Germline V gives CDR1 MNHEY, CDR2 SMNVEV (reference sequence). The CDR3 length is 18 residues. J was trimmed by 5 bases and V by 4 bases; bases with no gene match: 10.

The genes are TRBV19 and TRBJ2-1, with D perhaps matching TRBD2 (5 bases). The CDR3 is 14 residues long. The V end lost 9 bases, the J end lost 1 base, and 13 bases lay between the germline ends. Germline-derived CDR1 and CDR2 are LNHDA and SQIVND (reference sequence). CDR3 protein: CASAWGESYNEQFF. CDR3 DNA sequence: TGTGCCAGCGCCTGGGGAGAATCCTACAATGAGCAGTTCTTC.

The V and J genes are TRBV4-1 and TRBJ2-7, with 10 bases aligning to TRBD2. Germline V gene sequence: CDR1 MGHRA, CDR2 YSYEKL. The V segment lost 0 bases and the J segment 4 bases; nucleotides outside the gene matches: 3. The CDR3 contains 15 residues. CDR3 in amino acids: CASSQDRTSGYEQYF. For the CDR3, the DNA is TGCGCCAGCAGCCAAGATCGGACTAGCGGATACGAGCAGTACTTC.

The chain is built from TRBV19 and TRBJ2-7, with 11 positions matching TRBD1. CDR1 LNHDA and CDR2 SQIVND come from the germline V gene (reference sequence). This CDR3 spans 15 amino acids. V lost 5 bases to trimming and J lost 6 bases; unmatched junction nucleotides: 9. The CDR3 region is CASSYTGTGGLEQYF. In DNA form, the CDR3 reads TGTGCCAGTAGTTACACCGGGACAGGGGGACTCGAGCAGTACTTC.

This clone was observed a single time. This chain links TRBV4-1 with TRBJ2-7; 9 bases align to TRBD1. Germline CDR1 is MGHRA and CDR2 is YSYEKL. The CDR3 sequence is 15 residues long. J gave up 4 bases and V 5 bases, and 9 bases lay outside the gene matches. CDR3 amino acids: CASSELWDRAYEQYF. The CDR3 coding sequence is TGCGCCAGCAGCGAACTCTGGGACAGGGCATACGAGCAGTACTTC.

This chain joins TRBV23-1 and TRBJ2-7; 8 bases line up with TRBD2. TRBV23-1 is noted as an ORF with a role that remains uncertain. The CDR3 is made up of 16 amino acids. V lost 1 base, J lost 4 bases, and 9 bases stayed unmatched. In nucleotides, the CDR3 is TGCGCCAGCAGTCAATTGTGGCTAGCGGGTCTTTACGAGCAGTACTTC. As protein: CASSQLWLAGLYEQYF.

V gene TRBV29-1 combines with J gene TRBJ2-7; D possibly matches TRBD1 or TRBD2 (7 bases each). The CDR3 length is 15 residues. In germline, CDR1 is SQVTM, CDR2 ANQGSEA. V was clipped by 0 bases and J by 5 bases, with 17 bases between them. DNA of the CDR3: TGCAGCGTTGAAGAAGGCAGGGGGGGTTGGAACGAGCAGTACTTC. It is translated as CSVEEGRGGWNEQYF.

The CDR3 DNA reads as TGTGCCAGCTCCCTTGGGTGGTCACCCTACGAGCAGTACTTC. This gives the protein CASSLGWSPYEQYF. The chain couples TRBV18 to TRBJ2-7; D remains ambiguous. The CDR3 is made up of 14 amino acids. Per the germline V gene, CDR1 is KGHSH and CDR2 is LQKENI. The V and J ends lost 6 bases and 2 bases respectively, with 14 bases between them.

The chain recombines TRBV4-1 with TRBJ1-1; TRBD1 might be the D (5 bases). The CDR3 extends over 14 amino acids. The germline V gene has CDR1 MGHRA and CDR2 YSYEKL. Trimming took off 0 bases at V and 11 bases at J, with 16 bases between the two ends. The CDR3 protein is CASSQEWGIKGAFF. CDR3 nucleotides: TGCGCCAGCAGCCAAGAATGGGGGATCAAAGGTGCTTTCTTT.